The next 18 T cell receptor beta chains were all read from a single sample in a study of cytotoxic CD8 clonotypes in ibrutinib-treated CLL. The data were produced by immunoSEQ multiplex PCR, yet TCRdb's version contains in-frame clones alone and is incomplete. The sample records around 310,000 clones, roughly 80% being singletons. The source was PBMCs, collected before ibrutinib treatment. Receptor source: a human donor with chronic lymphocytic leukemia.

The CDR3 DNA reads as TGTGCCAGCAGTGAAGCGATGGGGACAGTCGAAGCTTTCTTT. Its protein is CASSEAMGTVEAFF. The rearrangement links TRBV6-1 to TRBJ1-1; the match to TRBD1 covers 7 bases. After removal of 0 bases from V and 8 bases from J, the junction contained 6 bases not matched to a gene. Germline V gives CDR1 MNHNS, CDR2 SASEGT. This CDR3 is built from 14 residues.

This clone came up a few times. V gene TRBV19 combines with J gene TRBJ2-7, with 7 bases identical to TRBD1. The J segment lost 6 bases and the V segment lost 5 bases, leaving 7 bases of the junction unmatched. The length of the CDR3 is 13 residues. In germline, CDR1 is LNHDA, CDR2 SQIVND (reference sequence). The CDR3 spells CASSPQTGLEQYF. The CDR3 DNA sequence: TGTGCCAGTAGTCCACAGACAGGGCTCGAGCAGTACTTC.

Only one count was recorded for this clone. V usage is TRBV11-2 and J usage is TRBJ2-1; 10 bases match TRBD2. V lost 5 bases to trimming and J lost 6 bases; unmatched junction nucleotides: 13. This CDR3 region has 17 residues. Germline loops: CDR1 SGHAT, CDR2 FQNNGV. The CDR3 bases are TGTGCCAGCAGCAAGCCCTCCGGGACTAGCGCCCCCAATGAGCAGTTCTTC. Translating it yields CASSKPSGTSAPNEQFF.

The chain joins TRBV10-3 to TRBJ1-2; TRBD1 agrees at 11 bases. Losses at the gene ends were 0 bases for V and 5 bases for J; bases not matched to a gene: 2. The CDR3 contains 15 residues. Germline CDR1 is ENHRY and CDR2 is SYGVKD. Here the CDR3 reads CAISESGQGAYGYTF. DNA of the CDR3: TGTGCCATCAGTGAGTCCGGACAGGGGGCGTATGGCTACACCTTC.

This clone showed up just once. The rearrangement uses TRBV11-3 and TRBJ2-2; unclear D gene. There are 13 residues in the CDR3. Between the trimmed V and J ends, which lost 0 bases and 5 bases, there was a span of 4 bases. Germline CDR1 reads SGHNT; CDR2 reads YENEEA. Here the CDR3 DNA reads TGTGCCAGCAGCTTAGATCTGACCGGGGAGCTGTTTTTT. Its translation: CASSLDLTGELFF. Complete variable domain (other parts from reference TRBV11-3 and TRBJ2-2): EAGVVQSPRYKIIEKKQPVAFWCNPISGHNTLYWYLQNLGQGPELLIRYENEEAVDDSQLPKDRFSAERLKGVDSTLKIQPAELGDSAVYLCASSLDLTGELFFGEGSRLTVL.

This clone was observed a few times. The genes are TRBV27 and TRBJ1-2, with a possible D match to TRBD1 (5 bases). Trimming took 11 bases from V and 3 from J, leaving 13 bases between them. Germline V lookup: CDR1 MNHEY, CDR2 SMNVEV (reference sequence). The CDR3 runs to 12 residues. CDR3 in amino acids: CASVGADYGYTF. CDR3 nucleotide sequence: TGTGCCTCGGTCGGGGCGGACTATGGCTACACCTTC.

In its sample, this clone was seen many times. The chain couples TRBV19 to TRBJ1-1, with 7 bases aligning to TRBD1. CDR3 length equals 14 residues. V gave up 10 bases and J gave up 9 bases; unmatched junction bases: 17. Germline-derived CDR1 and CDR2 are LNHDA and SQIVND (reference sequence). The CDR3 is CATSRDSFSIKAFF. In DNA, the CDR3 is TGTGCCACCTCACGGGACAGTTTTAGCATCAAAGCTTTCTTT.

The chain carries TRBV12-2 and TRBJ2-7; the table assigns TRBD1, which was not confirmed against the DNA. TRBV12-2 represents a pseudogene. The CDR3 covers 18 residues. CDR3 nucleotides: TGTGCAAGTCTGGTATCGCAAGATTCAGGACAGGGGGCCTACGAGCAGTACTTC. As protein: CASLVSQDSGQGAYEQYF.

The chain uses TRBV14 and TRBJ2-5, with D perhaps matching TRBD1 (6 bases). This CDR3 is 15 amino acids long. V was pared by 1 base and J by 4 bases, with 13 bases between. CDR1 and CDR2 (germline): SGHDN, FVKESK. The CDR3 loop is CASSQAWGLGETQYF. In DNA, the CDR3 is TGTGCCAGCAGCCAAGCCTGGGGGCTTGGAGAGACCCAGTACTTC.

The chain uses TRBV6-1 and TRBJ2-7; possible D gene TRBD1, 5 bases. The CDR3 runs to 11 residues. Trimming took off 11 bases at V and 4 bases at J, with 12 bases between the two ends. The germline CDR1 and CDR2 sequences are MNHNS and SASEGT. The CDR3 here is CAGWGLYEQYF. Written as DNA, the CDR3 is TGTGCCGGATGGGGCCTTTACGAGCAGTACTTC.

The V call is TRBV30, the J call TRBJ2-5; perhaps TRBD2 as D (6 bases). The CDR3 has 13 amino acids. Germline V gene sequence: CDR1 GTSNPN, CDR2 SVGIG (reference sequence). V lost 3 bases to trimming and J lost 1 base, with 9 bases between them. This CDR3 reads CAWRGSGQETQYF. CDR3 DNA sequence: TGTGCCTGGAGGGGTAGCGGCCAAGAGACCCAGTACTTC.

The chain combines TRBV19 with TRBJ2-2; D unclear. The CDR3 is made up of 12 amino acids. The V gene lost 10 bases and the J gene lost 6 bases, with 12 bases spanning the gap. Germline CDR1 reads LNHDA; CDR2 reads SQIVND (reference sequence). The CDR3 is CATNSAAGELFF. The CDR3 nucleotides are TGTGCCACTAATTCGGCGGCCGGGGAGCTGTTTTTT.

The table lists this clone with a count of one. The chain's CDR3 is CAVTPTTGSSYEQYF. CDR3 bases: TGTGCCGTGACTCCCACGACAGGGAGCTCCTACGAGCAGTACTTC. The J gene is TRBJ2-7, the V gene TRBV10-3; 7 bases map to TRBD1. Trimming cost V 11 bases and J 0 bases; bases outside gene matches: 13. CDR1 is ENHRY and CDR2 is SYGVKD in the germline V gene. CDR3 length: 15 residues.

V gene TRBV7-6 combines with J gene TRBJ2-5; tentative D call: TRBD2 (7 bases). CDR3 length: 16 amino acids. Trimming removed 0 bases from V and 4 bases from J, with 15 bases in between. Germline CDR1 reads SGHVS; CDR2 reads FNYEAQ. CDR3 sequence (DNA): TGTGCCAGCAGCTTAGCGGCGGGGGCGTCTTCAGAGACCCAGTACTTC. It codes for CASSLAAGASSETQYF.

The chain uses TRBV11-2 and TRBJ1-1; 7 bases are shared with TRBD1. Trimming took 2 bases from V and 7 from J; bases not matched to a gene: 7. Germline lookup yields CDR1 SGHAT and CDR2 FQNNGV. This CDR3 has 14 residues. CDR3 sequence reads: CASSLYGTDLEAFF. The CDR3 coding sequence is TGTGCCAGCAGCTTATACGGGACAGACCTTGAAGCTTTCTTT.

The chain is built from TRBV11-3 and TRBJ2-7; D perhaps matches TRBD1 (5 bases). Trimming cost V 4 bases and J 5 bases, with 27 bases left between them. This CDR3 has 18 amino acids. Germline CDR1 and CDR2: SGHNT and YENEEA. The CDR3 protein is CASSSGWGNEQVFDEQYF. CDR3 nucleotide sequence: TGTGCCAGCAGCTCAGGGTGGGGAAACGAGCAGGTTTTCGACGAGCAGTACTTC.

In its sample, this clone was seen once. The rearrangement joins TRBV6-5 to TRBJ1-3; D is perhaps TRBD1 (5 bases). Germline-derived CDR1 and CDR2 are MNHEY and SVGAGI. V lost 0 bases and J 14 bases, leaving 14 bases between the germline ends. There are 13 residues in the CDR3. This CDR3 is CASSYSMEGPLYF. CDR3 coding DNA: TGTGCCAGCAGTTACTCGATGGAGGGGCCCCTATATTTT.

The chain carries TRBV4-2 and TRBJ2-2; D gene uncertain. V was cut by 1 base and J by 0 bases, with 6 bases left in between. The V gene's germline CDR1 is LGHNA and CDR2 YNFKEQ. The CDR3 has 15 residues. CDR3 in DNA: TGTGCCAGCAGCCAAGCCGGGTCGAACACCGGGGAGCTGTTTTTT. Its translation is CASSQAGSNTGELFF.